Listed here are 5 T cell receptor beta chains from one sample, sequenced in a study of CD4 T cells in relation to SARS-CoV-2 and coronaviruses. Using immunoSEQ multiplex PCR, the repertoire was profiled, and TCRdb retains in-frame clones only, with some absent. The table has about 39,000 clones, under 85% seen once. Their antigens are not known. The sample taken for sequencing was memory CD4+ T cells from PBMCs, cultured in vitro. These receptors all come from an adult with COVID-19.

This sequence joins TRBV10-1 and TRBJ2-5; D not certain. The CDR3 has 11 residues. Trimming pared 2 bases from V and 5 bases from J, leaving 3 bases between. Per germline, CDR1 WNHNN and CDR2 SYGVQD (reference sequence). CDR3 in DNA: TGCGCCAGCAGTGAGATGGAGACCCAGTACTTC. Encoded protein: CASSEMETQYF.

The CDR3 DNA reads as TGTGCCAGCAGTTCCGGACTAGCGGAGAAAGAGACCCAGTACTTC. It specifies CASSSGLAEKETQYF. The chain uses TRBV11-3 and TRBJ2-5; 10 bases are shared with TRBD2. This CDR3 contains 15 residues. CDR1 and CDR2 from the germline V gene are SGHNT and YENEEA. V was clipped by 6 bases and J by 3 bases; unmatched bases: 7.

The chain has TRBV6-9 and TRBJ2-2; 8 bases map to TRBD2. J was trimmed by 6 bases and V by 6 bases; bases with no gene match: 36. This CDR3 is 24 amino acids long. CDR1 MNHGY and CDR2 SVAAGI come from the germline V gene. In DNA, the CDR3 is TGTGCCAGCAGGACTTCAAAGACAGACAGGAGGTCCTACATTCAGCGGGAGTGCGCCGGGGAGCTGTTTTTT. Amino acid sequence: CASRTSKTDRRSYIQRECAGELFF.

The rearrangement uses TRBV24-1 and TRBJ2-1; 9 positions match TRBD1. V lost 3 bases, J lost 1 base, and 3 bases stayed unmatched. The CDR3 has 16 residues. The germline V gene encodes CDR1 KGHDR and CDR2 SFDVKD. The CDR3 sequence: CATSDQTGGSYNEQFF. The CDR3 nucleotides read TGTGCCACCAGTGATCAGACAGGGGGGTCCTACAATGAGCAGTTCTTC.

The chain is built from TRBV28 and TRBJ2-7, with TRBD1 identical over 7 bases. With V trimmed by 6 bases and J by 0 bases, 5 bases remained unmatched. The germline CDR1 and CDR2 sequences are MDHEN and SYDVKM. The CDR3 covers 14 residues. This chain's CDR3 is CASRETGASYEQYF. The CDR3 DNA follows: TGTGCCAGCAGAGAAACAGGGGCCTCCTACGAGCAGTACTTC.